Below, 13 T cell receptor beta chains from the same sample are listed, as sequenced in a study of beta chain features in type 1 diabetes. The study, taken as a whole, reports: Within each of all four CD4+ subsets, Type 1 diabetes patients had TCRB CDR3s that were moderately but significantly shorter.

Their specific antigens are unknown. Sequenced material consisted of expressed TCRB transcripts (all of the isolated RNA was reverse transcribed). Assay used: immunoSEQ multiplex PCR; TCRdb lists only in-frame clones, some missing. The sample includes a few hundred thousand clones, roughly an eighth of them seen just once. Material: naive CD4+ T cells from blood. These receptors were collected from a woman aged 18-29 years with type 1 diabetes.

CDR3: CASSEAIQGIAGYTF. In DNA form, the CDR3 reads TGTGCCAGCAGTGAAGCGATCCAGGGTATTGCTGGCTACACCTTC. The chain uses TRBV2 and TRBJ1-2; possible D gene TRBD1, 5 bases. This CDR3 has 15 amino acids. V was trimmed by 0 bases and J by 7 bases, leaving 15 bases between them. Germline-derived CDR1 and CDR2 are SNHLY and FYNNEI.

The chain recombines TRBV4-3 with TRBJ2-7, with D tentatively TRBD1 (6 bases). Trimming took 3 bases from V and 3 from J, leaving 18 bases between them. CDR1 is LGHNA, CDR2 YSLEER, per germline. This CDR3 is built from 16 residues. The CDR3 coding sequence is TGCGCCAGCAGCCAGTATTACAGGGATTCCATCTACGAGCAGTACTTC. Amino acid sequence: CASSQYYRDSIYEQYF.

V and J are TRBV5-4 and TRBJ2-3, with 7 bases matching TRBD2. The length of the CDR3 is 16 residues. CDR1 is SGHNT and CDR2 is YYREEE in the germline V gene (reference sequence). Losses at the gene ends were 4 bases for V and 0 bases for J; bases not matched to a gene: 8. The CDR3 reads CASSPGARGSTDTQYF. DNA for the CDR3: TGTGCCAGCAGCCCCGGGGCGCGGGGGAGCACAGATACGCAGTATTTT.

J is TRBJ2-5 and V is TRBV7-9; the match to TRBD2 covers 15 bases. CDR1 SEHNR and CDR2 FQNEAQ come from the germline V gene (reference sequence). J was trimmed by 4 bases and V by 5 bases; bases with no gene match: 11. CDR3 length: 18 residues. CDR3 in amino acids: CASSRLGLAGGYGETQYF. DNA for the CDR3: TGTGCCAGCAGCAGGCTGGGACTAGCGGGGGGTTATGGAGAGACCCAGTACTTC.

The chain carries TRBV9 and TRBJ1-1; possibly TRBD1 for D (6 bases). The germline V gene encodes CDR1 SGDLS and CDR2 YYNGEE. The CDR3 extends over 14 amino acids. V was trimmed by 2 bases and J by 8 bases, leaving 16 bases between them. The CDR3 sequence: CASSVGPTGTEAFF. DNA for the CDR3: TGTGCCAGCAGCGTGGGACCCACAGGGACAGAAGCTTTCTTT.

On this clone itself: Other DNA sequences in this specimen translate into the identical CDR3. The chain is built from TRBV28 and TRBJ2-1; possible D gene TRBD2, 6 bases. This CDR3 is 13 amino acids long. The V end lost 2 bases, the J end lost 4 bases, and 6 bases lay between the germline ends. The germline gives CDR1 MDHEN, CDR2 SYDVKM. CDR3 amino acids: CASSLGGYNEQFF. The CDR3 DNA reads as TGTGCCAGCAGTTTAGGAGGGTACAATGAGCAGTTCTTC.

This clone was seen a few times. The rearrangement joins TRBV11-3 to TRBJ2-1; D might be TRBD2 (6 bases). This CDR3 is built from 12 residues. Trimming removed 5 bases at V and 15 bases at J, with 17 bases between. CDR1 and CDR2 from the germline V gene are SGHNT and YENEEA. The CDR3 nucleotides are TGTGCCAGCAGCCACACGGGGGAGCGTATGTTCTTC. This gives the protein CASSHTGERMFF.

This chain joins TRBV9 and TRBJ2-7; the D gene is possibly TRBD2 (6 bases). The V end was cut by 0 bases, the J end by 7 bases, with 17 bases between. The CDR3 is 15 residues long. Looked up from germline, CDR1 is SGDLS and CDR2 is YYNGEE. The CDR3 DNA follows: TGTGCCAGCAGCGTAGCCACAGCGTCCGCGGGGGAGCAGTACTTC. Translating gives CASSVATASAGEQYF. Full variable domain (outside the CDR3, taken from reference TRBV9 and TRBJ2-7): DSGVTQTPKHLITATGQRVTLRCSPRSGDLSVYWYQQSLDQGLQFLIQYYNGEERAKGNILERFSAQQFPDLHSELNLSSLELGDSALYFCASSVATASAGEQYFGPGTRLTVT.

V is TRBV7-3 and J is TRBJ2-1; TRBD2 matches at 9 bases. V lost 5 bases to trimming and J lost 4 bases; unmatched junction nucleotides: 15. The CDR3 extends over 18 amino acids. Germline V gene lookup returns CDR1 SGHTA and CDR2 FQGTGA. CDR3: CASSLGLAPIFGYNEQFF. CDR3 DNA sequence: TGTGCCAGCAGCCTGGGACTAGCTCCCATCTTTGGGTACAATGAGCAGTTCTTC.

The V gene is TRBV6-6, the J gene TRBJ2-1, with D perhaps TRBD1 (5 bases). The germline V gene has CDR1 MNHNY and CDR2 SVGAGI (reference sequence). Trimming took off 2 bases at V and 10 bases at J, with 9 bases between the two ends. The CDR3 extends over 12 amino acids. CDR3 nucleotide sequence: TGTGCCAGCAGTTACCAGGGCGACGAGCAGTTCTTC. Protein product: CASSYQGDEQFF.

The rearrangement links TRBV5-4 to TRBJ2-1, with TRBD2 as a possible D gene (5 bases). V lost 0 bases and J 0 bases, leaving 10 bases between the germline ends. The length of the CDR3 is 16 residues. Germline V gene sequence: CDR1 SGHNT, CDR2 YYREEE (reference sequence). As DNA, the CDR3 is TGTGCCAGCAGCTTGGTAGCGTCGAGCTCCTACAATGAGCAGTTCTTC. Translated: CASSLVASSSYNEQFF.

The genes are TRBV11-1 and TRBJ2-3, with D possibly matching TRBD2 (5 bases). Per the germline V gene, CDR1 is SGHAT and CDR2 is FQDESV (reference sequence). The CDR3 length is 15 residues. V was shortened by 1 base and J by 3 bases, with 11 bases between the two germline ends. CDR3 protein: CASSLVSPGTDTQYF. CDR3 DNA: TGTGCCAGCAGCTTAGTCAGCCCGGGGACAGATACGCAGTATTTT. Looking up the rest from reference TRBV11-1 and TRBJ2-3 gives the full variable domain: EAEVAQSPRYKITEKSQAVAFWCDPISGHATLYWYRQILGQGPELLVQFQDESVVDDSQLPKDRFSAERLKGVDSTLKIQPAELGDSAMYLCASSLVSPGTDTQYFGPGTRLTVL.

The table lists this clone with a few counts. This chain joins TRBV25-1 and TRBJ2-7, with 11 bases fitting TRBD1. The CDR3 covers 16 residues. Germline CDR1 and CDR2: MGHDK and SYGVNS. After removal of 3 bases from V and 3 bases from J, the junction contained 7 bases not matched to a gene. DNA for the CDR3: TGTGCCAGCAGTGATGAAACCGGGACAGGGGGCTACGAGCAGTACTTC. This sequence encodes CASSDETGTGGYEQYF.